This passage covers 2 T cell receptor beta chains from one sample sequenced in a study of cytomegalovirus exposure and HLA in healthy donors. PCR employed 60 Vbeta and 13 Jbeta primers. Profiling relied on immunoSEQ multiplex PCR, and the TCRdb table lists in-frame clones only, not all of them. This repertoire shows around 150,000 clones, 75% to 85% found once; its top ten account for 3.5%. The sequenced sample consisted of PBMCs. The receptors shown here come from a human donor in good health.

In its sample, this clone was seen once. The chain uses TRBV5-1 and TRBJ2-5, with 10 bases matching TRBD1. Germline CDR1 reads SGHRS; CDR2 reads YFSETQ. The trim removed 4 bases at V and 5 bases at J, leaving 5 bases unmatched. This CDR3 has 14 amino acids. The CDR3 DNA is TGCGCCAGCAGCCTTCCGGGACAGGGGGAGACCCAGTACTTC. Amino acids: CASSLPGQGETQYF. The entire variable domain, with the rest obtained from reference TRBV5-1 and TRBJ2-5, is as follows: KAGVTQTPRYLIKTRGQQVTLSCSPISGHRSVSWYQQTPGQGLQFLFEYFSETQRNKGNFPGRFSGRQFSNSRSEMNVSTLELGDSALYLCASSLPGQGETQYFGPGTRLLVL.

The chain links TRBV4-1 to TRBJ2-7, with D unclear. Per germline, CDR1 MGHRA and CDR2 YSYEKL. V lost 0 bases, J lost 3 bases, and 9 bases lay in between. This CDR3 region has 14 residues. The CDR3 DNA reads TGCGCCAGCAGCCAAGACGGTCTAATCTACGAGCAGTACTTC. Protein: CASSQDGLIYEQYF.